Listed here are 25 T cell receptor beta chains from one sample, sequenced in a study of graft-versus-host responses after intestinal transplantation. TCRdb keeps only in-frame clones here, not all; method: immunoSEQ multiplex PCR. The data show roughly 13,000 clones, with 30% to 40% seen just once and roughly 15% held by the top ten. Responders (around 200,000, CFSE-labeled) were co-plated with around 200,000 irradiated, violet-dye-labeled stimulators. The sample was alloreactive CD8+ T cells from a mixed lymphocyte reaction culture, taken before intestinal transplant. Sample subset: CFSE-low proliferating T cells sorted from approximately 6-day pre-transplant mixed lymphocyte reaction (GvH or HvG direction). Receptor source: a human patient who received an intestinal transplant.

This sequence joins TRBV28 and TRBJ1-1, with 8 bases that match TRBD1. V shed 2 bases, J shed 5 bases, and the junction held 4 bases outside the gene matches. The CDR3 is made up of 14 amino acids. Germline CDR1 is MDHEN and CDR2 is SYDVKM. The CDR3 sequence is CASSLLQGATEAFF. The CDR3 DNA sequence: TGTGCCAGCAGTTTACTCCAGGGGGCTACTGAAGCTTTCTTT.

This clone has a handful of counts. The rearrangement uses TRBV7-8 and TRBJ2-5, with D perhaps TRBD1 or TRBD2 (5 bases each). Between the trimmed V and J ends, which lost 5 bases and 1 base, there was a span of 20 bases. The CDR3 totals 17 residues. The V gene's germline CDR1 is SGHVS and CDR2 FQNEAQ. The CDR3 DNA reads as TGTGCCAGCAGCCTAGGGACCCGACTACCGGGCCAAGAGACCCAGTACTTC. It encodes CASSLGTRLPGQETQYF.

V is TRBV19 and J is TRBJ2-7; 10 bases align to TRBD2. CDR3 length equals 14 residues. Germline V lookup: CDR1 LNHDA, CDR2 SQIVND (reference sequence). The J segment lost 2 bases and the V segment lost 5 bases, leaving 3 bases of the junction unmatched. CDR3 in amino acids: CASSSAGGAYEQYF. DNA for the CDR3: TGTGCCAGTAGTTCAGCGGGAGGGGCCTACGAGCAGTACTTC.

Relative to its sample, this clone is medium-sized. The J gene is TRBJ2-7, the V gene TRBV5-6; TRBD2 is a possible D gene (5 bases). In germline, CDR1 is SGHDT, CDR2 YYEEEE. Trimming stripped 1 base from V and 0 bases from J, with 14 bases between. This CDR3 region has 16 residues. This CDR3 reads CASSLSSGLSSYEQYF. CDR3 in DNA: TGTGCCAGCAGCTTGTCCAGCGGATTAAGCTCCTACGAGCAGTACTTC. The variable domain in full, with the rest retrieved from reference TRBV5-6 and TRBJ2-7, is DAGVTQSPTHLIKTRGQQVTLRCSPKSGHDTVSWYQQALGQGPQFIFQYYEEEERQRGNFPDRFSGHQFPNYSSELNVNALLLGDSALYLCASSLSSGLSSYEQYFGPGTRLTVT.

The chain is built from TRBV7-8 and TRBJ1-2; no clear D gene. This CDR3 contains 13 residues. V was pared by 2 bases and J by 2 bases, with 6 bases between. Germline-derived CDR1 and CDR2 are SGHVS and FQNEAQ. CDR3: CASSLRGNYGYTF. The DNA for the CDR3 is TGTGCCAGCAGCTTACGCGGAAACTATGGCTACACCTTC.

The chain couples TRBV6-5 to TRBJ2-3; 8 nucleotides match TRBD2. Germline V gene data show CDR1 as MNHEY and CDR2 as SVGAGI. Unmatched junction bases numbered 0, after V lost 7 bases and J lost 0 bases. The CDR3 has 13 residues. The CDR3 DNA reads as TGTGCCAGCACTAGCGGGAGCACAGATACGCAGTATTTT. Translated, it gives CASTSGSTDTQYF.

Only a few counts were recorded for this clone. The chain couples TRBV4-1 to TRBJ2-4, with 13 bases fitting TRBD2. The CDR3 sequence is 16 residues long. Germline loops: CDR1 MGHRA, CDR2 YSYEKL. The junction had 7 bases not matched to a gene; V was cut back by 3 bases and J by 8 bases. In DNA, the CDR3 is TGCGCCAGCAGCCAGTCCCTGGGACTAGCGGGGCACATTCAGTACTTC. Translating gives CASSQSLGLAGHIQYF.

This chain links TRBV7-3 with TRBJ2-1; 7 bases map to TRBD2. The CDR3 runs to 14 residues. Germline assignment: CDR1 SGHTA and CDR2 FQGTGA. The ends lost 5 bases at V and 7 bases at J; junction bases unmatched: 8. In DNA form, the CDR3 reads TGTGCCAGCAGCGGGGACTATCTAGGAAATGAGCAGTTCTTC. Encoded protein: CASSGDYLGNEQFF. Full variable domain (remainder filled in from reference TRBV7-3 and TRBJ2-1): GAGVSQTPSNKVTEKGKYVELRCDPISGHTALYWYRQSLGQGPEFLIYFQGTGAADDSGLPNDRFFAVRPEGSVSTLKIQRTERGDSAVYLCASSGDYLGNEQFFGPGTRLTVL.

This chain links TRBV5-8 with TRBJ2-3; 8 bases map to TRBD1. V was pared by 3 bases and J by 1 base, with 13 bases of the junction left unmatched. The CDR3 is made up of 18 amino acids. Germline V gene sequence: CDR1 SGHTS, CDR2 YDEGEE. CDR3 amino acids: CASSSKYRTGKGTDTQYF. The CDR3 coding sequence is TGTGCCAGCAGCTCAAAATACCGGACAGGGAAAGGCACAGATACGCAGTATTTT.

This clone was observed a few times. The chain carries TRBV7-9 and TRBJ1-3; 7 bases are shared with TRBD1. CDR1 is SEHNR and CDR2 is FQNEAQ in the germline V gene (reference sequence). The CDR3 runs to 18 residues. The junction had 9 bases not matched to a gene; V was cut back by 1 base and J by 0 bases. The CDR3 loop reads CASSLVGDSANSGNTIYF. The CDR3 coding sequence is TGTGCCAGCAGCTTAGTCGGGGACAGCGCTAACTCTGGAAACACCATATATTTT.

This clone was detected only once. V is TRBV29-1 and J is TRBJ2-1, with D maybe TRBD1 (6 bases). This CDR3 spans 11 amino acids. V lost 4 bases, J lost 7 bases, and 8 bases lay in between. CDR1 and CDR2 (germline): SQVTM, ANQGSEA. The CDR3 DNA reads TGCAGCGTTGCTACAGGGAATGAGCAGTTCTTC. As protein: CSVATGNEQFF.

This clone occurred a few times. CDR3 amino acids: CASSQGQGDGEGYGYTF. CDR3 coding DNA: TGCGCCAGCAGCCAGGGACAGGGCGACGGCGAGGGCTATGGCTACACCTTC. The chain recombines TRBV5-1 with TRBJ1-2; 9 bases map to TRBD1. Germline trimming cut 4 bases from V and 4 bases from J; bases unmatched to any gene: 14. CDR3 length: 17 amino acids. Germline values: CDR1 SGHRS, CDR2 YFSETQ.

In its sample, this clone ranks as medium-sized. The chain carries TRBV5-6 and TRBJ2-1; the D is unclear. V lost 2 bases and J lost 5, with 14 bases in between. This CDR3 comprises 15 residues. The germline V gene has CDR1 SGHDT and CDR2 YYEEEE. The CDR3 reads CASSFPPPADNEQFF. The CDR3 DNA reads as TGTGCCAGCAGCTTCCCACCCCCCGCAGACAATGAGCAGTTCTTC.

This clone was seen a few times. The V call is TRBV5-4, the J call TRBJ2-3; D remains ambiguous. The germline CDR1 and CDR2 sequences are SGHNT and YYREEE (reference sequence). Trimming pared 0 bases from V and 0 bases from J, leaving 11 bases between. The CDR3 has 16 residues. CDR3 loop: CASSLVVTESTDTQYF. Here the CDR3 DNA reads TGTGCCAGCAGCTTGGTGGTTACAGAAAGCACAGATACGCAGTATTTT.

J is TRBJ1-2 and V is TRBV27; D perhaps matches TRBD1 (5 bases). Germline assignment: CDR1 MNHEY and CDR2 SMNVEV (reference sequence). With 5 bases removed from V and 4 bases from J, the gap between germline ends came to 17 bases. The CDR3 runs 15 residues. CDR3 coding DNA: TGTGCCAGCAGTCCCTTGGGGGGTTCGAGCTATGGCTACACCTTC. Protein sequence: CASSPLGGSSYGYTF.

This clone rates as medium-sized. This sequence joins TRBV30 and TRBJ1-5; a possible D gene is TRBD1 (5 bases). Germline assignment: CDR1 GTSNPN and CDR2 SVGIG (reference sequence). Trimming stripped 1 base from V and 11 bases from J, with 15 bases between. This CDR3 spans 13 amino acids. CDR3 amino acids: CAWSAGQGGTQHF. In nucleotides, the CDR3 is TGTGCCTGGAGTGCGGGCCAGGGAGGGACCCAGCATTTT.

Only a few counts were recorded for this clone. The CDR3 is CAWSLGVGPDTQYF. The CDR3 coding sequence is TGTGCCTGGAGTCTAGGGGTTGGGCCAGATACGCAGTATTTT. This chain uses TRBV30 with TRBJ2-3; the D gene is possibly TRBD1 (5 bases). The CDR3 extends over 14 amino acids. The germline CDR1 and CDR2 sequences are GTSNPN and SVGIG (reference sequence). V lost 2 bases to trimming and J lost 4 bases, with 13 bases between them.

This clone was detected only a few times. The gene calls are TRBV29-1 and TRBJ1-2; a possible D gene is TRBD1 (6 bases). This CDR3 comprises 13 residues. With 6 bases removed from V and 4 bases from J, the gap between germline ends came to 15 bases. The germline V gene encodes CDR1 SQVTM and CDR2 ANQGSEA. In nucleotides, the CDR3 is TGCAGCGTAGATAACAGGGTTGGCTATGGCTACACCTTC. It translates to CSVDNRVGYGYTF.

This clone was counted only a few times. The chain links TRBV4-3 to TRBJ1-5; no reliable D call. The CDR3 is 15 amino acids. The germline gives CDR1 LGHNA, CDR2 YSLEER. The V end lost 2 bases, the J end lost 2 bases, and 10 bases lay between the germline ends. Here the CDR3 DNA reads TGCGCCAGCAGCCAAAGCCCCCATGGCAATCAGCCCCAGCATTTT. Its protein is CASSQSPHGNQPQHF.

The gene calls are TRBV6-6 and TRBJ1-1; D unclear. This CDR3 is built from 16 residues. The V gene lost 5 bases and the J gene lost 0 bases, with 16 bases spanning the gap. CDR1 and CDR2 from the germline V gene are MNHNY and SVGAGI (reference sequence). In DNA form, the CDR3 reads TGTGCCAGCAGTCCCCTTGCCCCAGAAATGAACACTGAAGCTTTCTTT. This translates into CASSPLAPEMNTEAFF.

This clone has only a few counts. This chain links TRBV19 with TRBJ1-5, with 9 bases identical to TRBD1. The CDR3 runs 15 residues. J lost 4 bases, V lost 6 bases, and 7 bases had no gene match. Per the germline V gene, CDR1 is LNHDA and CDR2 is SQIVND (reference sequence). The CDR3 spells CASSPGTGQNQPQHF. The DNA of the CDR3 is TGTGCCAGTAGCCCCGGGACAGGGCAAAATCAGCCCCAGCATTTT. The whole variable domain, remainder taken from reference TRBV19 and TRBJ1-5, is DGGITQSPKYLFRKEGQNVTLSCEQNLNHDAMYWYRQDPGQGLRLIYYSQIVNDFQKGDIAEGYSVSREKKESFPLTVTSAQKNPTAFYLCASSPGTGQNQPQHFGDGTRLSIL.

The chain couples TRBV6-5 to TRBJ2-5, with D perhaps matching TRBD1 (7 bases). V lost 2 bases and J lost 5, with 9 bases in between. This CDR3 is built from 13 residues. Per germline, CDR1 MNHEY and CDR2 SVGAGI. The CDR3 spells CASSYAGGETQYF. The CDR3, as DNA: TGTGCCAGCAGTTACGCAGGGGGGGAGACCCAGTACTTC.

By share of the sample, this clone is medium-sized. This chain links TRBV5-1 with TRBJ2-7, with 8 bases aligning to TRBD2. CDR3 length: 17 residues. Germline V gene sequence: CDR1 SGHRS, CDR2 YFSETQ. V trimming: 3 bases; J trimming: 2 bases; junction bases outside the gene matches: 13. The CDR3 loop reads CASSWQPSGLITYEQYF. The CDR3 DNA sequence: TGCGCCAGCAGCTGGCAACCTAGCGGGCTCATAACCTACGAGCAGTACTTC.

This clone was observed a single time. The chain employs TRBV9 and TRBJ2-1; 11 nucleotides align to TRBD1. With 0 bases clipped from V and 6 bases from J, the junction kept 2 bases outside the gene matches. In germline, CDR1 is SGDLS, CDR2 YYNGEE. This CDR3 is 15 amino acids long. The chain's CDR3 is CASSVEGTGGNEQFF. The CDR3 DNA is TGTGCCAGCAGCGTAGAAGGGACAGGGGGCAATGAGCAGTTCTTC. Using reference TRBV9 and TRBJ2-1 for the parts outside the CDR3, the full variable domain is DSGVTQTPKHLITATGQRVTLRCSPRSGDLSVYWYQQSLDQGLQFLIQYYNGEERAKGNILERFSAQQFPDLHSELNLSSLELGDSALYFCASSVEGTGGNEQFFGPGTRLTVL.

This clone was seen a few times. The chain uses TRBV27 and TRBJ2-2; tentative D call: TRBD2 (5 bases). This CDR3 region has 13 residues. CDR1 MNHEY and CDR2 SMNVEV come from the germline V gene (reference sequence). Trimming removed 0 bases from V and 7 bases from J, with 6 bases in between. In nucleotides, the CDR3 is TGTGCCAGCAGTTTATCGGGGAGCGGGGAGCTGTTTTTT. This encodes CASSLSGSGELFF.